These 13 T cell receptor beta chains share one sample of origin, sequenced in a study of a mutant IDH1 vaccine in newly diagnosed glioma. Measured with immunoSEQ multiplex PCR; TCRdb has only the in-frame clones, and not every one. Of approximately 39,000 clones in the sample, 81% were seen once. Time point given: week 23, last vaccination. The content of each vaccine dose was 300 ug of mutant IDH1 20-mer peptide, and topical imiquimod accompanied it. These TCRs' antigens remain unknown. The input for sequencing was PBMCs, taken from a glioma patient whose treatment included an IDH1 peptide vaccine. The receptor source for this set is a man in his forties or fifties with glioma.

The rearrangement joins TRBV11-2 to TRBJ1-2, with D possibly matching TRBD1 (5 bases). Germline lookup yields CDR1 SGHAT and CDR2 FQNNGV. V was pared by 1 base and J by 8 bases, with 11 bases between. The CDR3 spans 13 residues. DNA of the CDR3: TGTGCCAGCAGCTTAGGACACGCAGGGGGCTACACCTTC. It encodes CASSLGHAGGYTF.

This clone was seen just once. This chain links TRBV27 with TRBJ1-2; D ambiguous. Looked up from germline, CDR1 is MNHEY and CDR2 is SMNVEV (reference sequence). The CDR3 consists of 16 residues. Trimming took 1 base from V and 1 from J, leaving 13 bases between them. In DNA form, the CDR3 reads TGTGCCAGCAGTTTATTCGGACGGGGAAGTAACTATGGCTACACCTTC. This sequence encodes CASSLFGRGSNYGYTF.

This chain joins TRBV6-6 and TRBJ2-6, with 10 bases that match TRBD1. The germline V gene has CDR1 MNHNY and CDR2 SVGAGI (reference sequence). The CDR3 spans 16 residues. V was pared by 8 bases and J by 4 bases, with 8 bases of the junction left unmatched. The CDR3 bases are TGTGCCAGCTTCCGGGACAGGGGAACGGGGGCCAACGTCCTGACTTTC. Translation gives CASFRDRGTGANVLTF.

Here the CDR3 DNA reads TGTGCCAGCTCACCAAAGGACAGGACGGGCTATGGCTACACCTTC. Its protein product is CASSPKDRTGYGYTF. The chain carries TRBV18 and TRBJ1-2, with 7 bases fitting TRBD1. The germline V gene encodes CDR1 KGHSH and CDR2 LQKENI. The CDR3 consists of 15 residues. J lost 4 bases, V lost 2 bases, and 7 bases had no gene match.

The V call is TRBV19, the J call TRBJ2-7; TRBD1 matches at 7 bases. The CDR3 extends over 18 amino acids. Germline V gene sequence: CDR1 LNHDA, CDR2 SQIVND (reference sequence). V lost 4 bases and J lost 3; bases outside the gene matches: 18. This CDR3 reads CASSTYGSETGSLYEQYF. CDR3 in DNA: TGTGCCAGTAGTACCTATGGGTCGGAGACAGGGTCCCTCTACGAGCAGTACTTC. Using reference TRBV19 and TRBJ2-7 for the parts outside the CDR3, the full variable domain is DGGITQSPKYLFRKEGQNVTLSCEQNLNHDAMYWYRQDPGQGLRLIYYSQIVNDFQKGDIAEGYSVSREKKESFPLTVTSAQKNPTAFYLCASSTYGSETGSLYEQYFGPGTRLTVT.

This clone was found a few times. This chain links TRBV2 with TRBJ2-1, with D perhaps TRBD1 (7 bases). The CDR3 is 13 residues long. The ends were cut back, 6 bases at V and 4 bases at J, with 10 bases in the middle. Germline V gene sequence: CDR1 SNHLY, CDR2 FYNNEI. The CDR3 DNA is TGTGCCAGCAGCGGGGGACAGTACAATGAGCAGTTCTTC. Translation: CASSGGQYNEQFF.

This chain connects TRBV7-2 to TRBJ2-1; possibly TRBD2 for D (5 bases). This CDR3 contains 17 residues. V lost 1 base and J lost 11, with 24 bases in between. The germline gives CDR1 SGHTA, CDR2 FQGNSA. The CDR3 here is CASSLEKRQAVPMKQFF. The CDR3 bases are TGTGCCAGCAGCTTAGAAAAGCGGCAGGCGGTTCCAATGAAGCAGTTCTTC. Full variable domain (outside the CDR3, taken from reference TRBV7-2 and TRBJ2-1): GAGVSQSPSNKVTEKGKDVELRCDPISGHTALYWYRQSLGQGLEFLIYFQGNSAPDKSGLPSDRFSAERTGGSVSTLTIQRTQQEDSAVYLCASSLEKRQAVPMKQFFGPGTRLTVL.

The chain has TRBV9 and TRBJ2-7, with TRBD2 as a possible D gene (6 bases). V was shortened by 4 bases and J by 0 bases, with 11 bases between the two germline ends. CDR3 length equals 14 residues. In germline, CDR1 is SGDLS, CDR2 YYNGEE. CDR3 nucleotides: TGTGCCAGCAGCCCATACGGGAGCTCCTACGAGCAGTACTTC. It encodes CASSPYGSSYEQYF. The complete variable domain, with remaining parts taken from reference TRBV9 and TRBJ2-7, reads DSGVTQTPKHLITATGQRVTLRCSPRSGDLSVYWYQQSLDQGLQFLIQYYNGEERAKGNILERFSAQQFPDLHSELNLSSLELGDSALYFCASSPYGSSYEQYFGPGTRLTVT.

The V gene is TRBV6-1, the J gene TRBJ2-3; perhaps D is TRBD1 or TRBD2 (5 bases each). This CDR3 spans 16 amino acids. Trimming removed 4 bases from V and 6 bases from J, with 20 bases in between. Germline-derived CDR1 and CDR2 are MNHNS and SASEGT. The CDR3 DNA reads TGTGCCAGCAGTGTAGGGACCGTCCTTGTGGTGGATACGCAGTATTTT. Encoded protein: CASSVGTVLVVDTQYF.

The rearrangement joins TRBV20-1 to TRBJ2-5; no clear D. Germline lookup yields CDR1 DFQATT and CDR2 SNEGSKA (reference sequence). The CDR3 is 11 amino acids. Trimming removed 2 bases at V and 9 bases at J, with 10 bases between. CDR3 in amino acids: CSARPGEAQYF. DNA of the CDR3: TGCAGTGCTAGACCCGGTGAGGCCCAGTACTTC.

In this sample, this clone turned up a few times. This sequence joins TRBV2 and TRBJ1-1; D remains unclear. The CDR3 has 11 residues. V lost 8 bases to trimming and J lost 1 base, with 5 bases between them. Per the germline V gene, CDR1 is SNHLY and CDR2 is FYNNEI. The chain's CDR3 is CASLENTEAFF. The CDR3 region has the DNA TGTGCCAGCCTGGAGAACACTGAAGCTTTCTTT.

The chain carries TRBV9 and TRBJ2-1, with 11 nucleotides matching TRBD2. The ends lost 3 bases at V and 5 bases at J; junction bases unmatched: 7. Per the germline V gene, CDR1 is SGDLS and CDR2 is YYNGEE. There are 16 residues in the CDR3. CDR3 in DNA: TGTGCCAGCAGCGACCTGACTAGCGGGGACGACAATGAGCAGTTCTTC. Translated: CASSDLTSGDDNEQFF.

The gene calls are TRBV5-5 and TRBJ2-5; TRBD2 matches at 10 bases. Trimming took 0 bases from V and 4 from J; bases not matched to a gene: 9. Germline V gene lookup returns CDR1 SGHKS and CDR2 YYEKEE (reference sequence). This CDR3 contains 17 residues. The CDR3 is CASSLELAGGWRETQYF. The CDR3, as DNA: TGTGCCAGCAGCTTGGAGTTAGCGGGAGGTTGGAGAGAGACCCAGTACTTC.